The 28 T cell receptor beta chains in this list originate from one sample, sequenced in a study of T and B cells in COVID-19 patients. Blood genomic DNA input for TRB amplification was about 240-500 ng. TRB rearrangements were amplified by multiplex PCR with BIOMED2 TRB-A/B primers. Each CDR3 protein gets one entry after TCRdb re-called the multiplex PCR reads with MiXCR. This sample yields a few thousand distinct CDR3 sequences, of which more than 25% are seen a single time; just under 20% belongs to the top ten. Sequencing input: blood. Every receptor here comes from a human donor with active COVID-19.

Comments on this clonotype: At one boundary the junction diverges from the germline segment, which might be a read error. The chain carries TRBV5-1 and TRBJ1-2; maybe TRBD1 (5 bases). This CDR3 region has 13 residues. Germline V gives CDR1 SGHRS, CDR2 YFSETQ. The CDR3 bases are TGCGCCAGCAGGCCGATTCGGGGGTATGACTACACCTTC. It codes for CASRPIRGYDYTF.

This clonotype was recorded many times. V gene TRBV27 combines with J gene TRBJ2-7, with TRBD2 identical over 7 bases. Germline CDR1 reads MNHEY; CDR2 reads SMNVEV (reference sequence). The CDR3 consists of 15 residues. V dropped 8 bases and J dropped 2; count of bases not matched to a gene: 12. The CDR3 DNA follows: TGTGCCAGCCGGGGACTACTATACCCTACCTACGAGCAGTACTTC. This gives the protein CASRGLLYPTYEQYF.

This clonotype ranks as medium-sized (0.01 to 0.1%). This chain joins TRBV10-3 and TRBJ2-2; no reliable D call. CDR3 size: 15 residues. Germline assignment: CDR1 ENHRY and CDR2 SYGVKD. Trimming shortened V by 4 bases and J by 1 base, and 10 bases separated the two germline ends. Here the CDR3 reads CAISGIGRNTGELFF. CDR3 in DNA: TGTGCCATCAGTGGGATCGGACGGAACACCGGGGAGCTGTTTTTT.

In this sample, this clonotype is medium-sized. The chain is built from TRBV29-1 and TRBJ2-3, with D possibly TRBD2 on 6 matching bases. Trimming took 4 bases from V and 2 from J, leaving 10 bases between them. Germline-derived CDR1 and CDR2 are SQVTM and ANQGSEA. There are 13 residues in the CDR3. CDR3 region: CSVGGVSTDTQYF. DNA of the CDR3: TGCAGCGTTGGCGGGGTCTCCACAGATACGCAGTATTTT.

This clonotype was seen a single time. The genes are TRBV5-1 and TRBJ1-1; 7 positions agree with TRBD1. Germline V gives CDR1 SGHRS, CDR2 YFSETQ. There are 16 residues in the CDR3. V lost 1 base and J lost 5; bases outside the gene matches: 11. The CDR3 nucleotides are TGCGCCAGCAGCTTGTCAGTTGGCAGGGGGAGTACTGAAGCTTTCTTT. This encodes CASSLSVGRGSTEAFF.

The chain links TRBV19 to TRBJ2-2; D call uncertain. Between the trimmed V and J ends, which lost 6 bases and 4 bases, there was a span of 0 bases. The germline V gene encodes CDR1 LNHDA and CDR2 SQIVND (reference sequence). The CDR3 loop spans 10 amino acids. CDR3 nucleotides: TGTGCCAGTAGCACCGGGGAGCTGTTTTTT. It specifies CASSTGELFF.

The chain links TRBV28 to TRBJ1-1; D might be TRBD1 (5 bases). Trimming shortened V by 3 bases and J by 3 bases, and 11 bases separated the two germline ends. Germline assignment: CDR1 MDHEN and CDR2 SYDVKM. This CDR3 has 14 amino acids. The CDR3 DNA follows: TGTGCCAGCAGTTTGGTGGGGGGGGACACTGAAGCTTTCTTT. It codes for CASSLVGGDTEAFF.

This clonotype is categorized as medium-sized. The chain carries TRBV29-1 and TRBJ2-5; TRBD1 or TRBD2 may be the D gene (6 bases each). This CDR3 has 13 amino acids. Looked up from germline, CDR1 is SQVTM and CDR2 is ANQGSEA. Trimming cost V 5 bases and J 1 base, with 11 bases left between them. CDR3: CSVRGDAQETQYF. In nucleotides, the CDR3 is TGCAGCGTTAGGGGGGACGCCCAAGAGACCCAGTACTTC.

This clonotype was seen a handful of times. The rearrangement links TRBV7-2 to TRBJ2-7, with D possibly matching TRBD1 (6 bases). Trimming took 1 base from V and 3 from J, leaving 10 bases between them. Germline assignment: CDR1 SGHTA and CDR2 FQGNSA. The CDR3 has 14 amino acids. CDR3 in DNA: TGTGCCAGCAGCTTAGATGGGGGACACTACGAGCAGTACTTC. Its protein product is CASSLDGGHYEQYF. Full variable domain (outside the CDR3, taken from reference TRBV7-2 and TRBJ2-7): GAGVSQSPSNKVTEKGKDVELRCDPISGHTALYWYRQSLGQGLEFLIYFQGNSAPDKSGLPSDRFSAERTGGSVSTLTIQRTQQEDSAVYLCASSLDGGHYEQYFGPGTRLTVT.

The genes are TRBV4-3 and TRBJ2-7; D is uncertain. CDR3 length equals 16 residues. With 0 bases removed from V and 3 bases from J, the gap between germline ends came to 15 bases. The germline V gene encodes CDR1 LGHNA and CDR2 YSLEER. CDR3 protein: CASSQEYSTDLYEQYF. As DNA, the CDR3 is TGCGCCAGCAGCCAAGAGTACTCGACGGACCTCTACGAGCAGTACTTC.

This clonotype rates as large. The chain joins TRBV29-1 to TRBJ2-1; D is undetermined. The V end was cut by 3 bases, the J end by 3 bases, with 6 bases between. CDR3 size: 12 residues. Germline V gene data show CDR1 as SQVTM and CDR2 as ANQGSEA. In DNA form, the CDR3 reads TGCAGCGTTGATGGGAACTACAATGAGCAGTTCTTC. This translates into CSVDGNYNEQFF.

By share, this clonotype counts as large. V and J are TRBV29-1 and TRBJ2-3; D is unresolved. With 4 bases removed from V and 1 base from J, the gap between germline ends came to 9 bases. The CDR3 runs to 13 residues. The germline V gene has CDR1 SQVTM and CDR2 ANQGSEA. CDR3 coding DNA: TGCAGCGTTGGTGGCAGCCGCACAGATACGCAGTATTTT. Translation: CSVGGSRTDTQYF.

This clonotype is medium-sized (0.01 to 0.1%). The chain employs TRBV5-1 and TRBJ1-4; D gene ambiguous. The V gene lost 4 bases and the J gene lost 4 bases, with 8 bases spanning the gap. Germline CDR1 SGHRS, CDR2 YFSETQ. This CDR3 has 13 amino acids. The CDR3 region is CASSGENNEKLFF. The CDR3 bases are TGCGCCAGCAGCGGAGAAAATAATGAAAAACTGTTTTTT.

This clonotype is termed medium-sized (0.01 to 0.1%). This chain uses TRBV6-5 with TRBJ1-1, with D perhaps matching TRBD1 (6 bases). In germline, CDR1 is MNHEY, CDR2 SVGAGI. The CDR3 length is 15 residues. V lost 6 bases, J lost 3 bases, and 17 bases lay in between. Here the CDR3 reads CASRISGAQDTEAFF. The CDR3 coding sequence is TGTGCCAGCAGGATTTCAGGGGCGCAGGACACTGAAGCTTTCTTT.

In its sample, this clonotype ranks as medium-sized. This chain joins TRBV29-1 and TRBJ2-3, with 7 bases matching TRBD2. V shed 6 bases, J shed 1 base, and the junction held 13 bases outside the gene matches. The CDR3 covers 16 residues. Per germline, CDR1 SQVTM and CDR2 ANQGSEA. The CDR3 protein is CSVKTLGGSGTDTQYF. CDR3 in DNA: TGCAGCGTCAAGACTTTGGGCGGGAGCGGCACAGATACGCAGTATTTT.

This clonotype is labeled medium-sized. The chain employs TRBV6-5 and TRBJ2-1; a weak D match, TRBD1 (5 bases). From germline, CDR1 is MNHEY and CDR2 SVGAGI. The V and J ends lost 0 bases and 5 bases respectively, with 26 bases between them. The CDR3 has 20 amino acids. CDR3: CASSYSSPGSGITYHNEQFF. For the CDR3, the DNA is TGTGCCAGCAGTTACTCGTCCCCCGGTTCAGGGATTACTTACCACAATGAGCAGTTCTTC.

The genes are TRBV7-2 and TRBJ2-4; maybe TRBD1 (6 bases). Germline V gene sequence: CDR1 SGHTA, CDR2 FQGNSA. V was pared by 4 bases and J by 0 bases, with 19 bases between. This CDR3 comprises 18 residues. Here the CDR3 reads CASSSPPNRELAKNIQYF. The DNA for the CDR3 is TGTGCCAGCAGCTCCCCCCCCAACAGGGAGCTAGCCAAAAACATTCAGTACTTC.

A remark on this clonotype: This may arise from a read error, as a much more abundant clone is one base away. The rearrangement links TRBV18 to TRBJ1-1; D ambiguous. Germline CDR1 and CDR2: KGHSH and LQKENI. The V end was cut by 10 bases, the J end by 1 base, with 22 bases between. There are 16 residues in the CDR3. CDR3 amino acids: CAISAIGFLGNTEAFF. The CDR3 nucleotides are TGTGCCATCTCGGCCATTGGATTTCTTGGGAACACTGAAGCTTTCTTT.

This CDR3 reads CASSLVGGASGANVLTF. In DNA, the CDR3 is TGTGCCAGTAGTTTGGTCGGGGGCGCCTCTGGGGCCAACGTCCTGACTTTC. The chain joins TRBV19 to TRBJ2-6; D may correspond to TRBD1 or TRBD2 (6 bases each). CDR1 and CDR2 from the germline V gene are LNHDA and SQIVND (reference sequence). V was cut by 5 bases and J by 0 bases, with 14 bases left in between. The CDR3 extends over 17 amino acids.

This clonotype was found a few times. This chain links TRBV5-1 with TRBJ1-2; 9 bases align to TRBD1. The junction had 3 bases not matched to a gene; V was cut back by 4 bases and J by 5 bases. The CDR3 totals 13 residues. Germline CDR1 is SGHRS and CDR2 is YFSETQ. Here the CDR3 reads CASSDGQGYGYTF. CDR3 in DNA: TGCGCCAGCAGCGACGGACAGGGGTATGGCTACACCTTC. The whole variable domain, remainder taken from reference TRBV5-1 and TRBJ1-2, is KAGVTQTPRYLIKTRGQQVTLSCSPISGHRSVSWYQQTPGQGLQFLFEYFSETQRNKGNFPGRFSGRQFSNSRSEMNVSTLELGDSALYLCASSDGQGYGYTFGSGTRLTVV.

CDR3 loop: CASSGLAGGAETQYF. DNA of the CDR3: TGTGCCAGCAGTGGCCTTGCGGGGGGGGCGGAGACCCAGTACTTC. V usage is TRBV2 and J usage is TRBJ2-5; TRBD2 matches 9 bases. V shed 4 bases and J 5 bases; nucleotides not matched to a gene: 8. Germline loops: CDR1 SNHLY, CDR2 FYNNEI. CDR3 length: 15 amino acids.

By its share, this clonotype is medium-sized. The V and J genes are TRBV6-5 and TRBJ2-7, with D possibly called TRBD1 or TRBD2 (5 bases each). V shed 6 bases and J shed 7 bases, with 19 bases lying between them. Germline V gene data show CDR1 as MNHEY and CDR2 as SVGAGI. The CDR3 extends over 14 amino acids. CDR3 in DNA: TGTGCCAGCAGCCGATCTGGGACGGCTACGGAGCAGTACTTC. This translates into CASSRSGTATEQYF.

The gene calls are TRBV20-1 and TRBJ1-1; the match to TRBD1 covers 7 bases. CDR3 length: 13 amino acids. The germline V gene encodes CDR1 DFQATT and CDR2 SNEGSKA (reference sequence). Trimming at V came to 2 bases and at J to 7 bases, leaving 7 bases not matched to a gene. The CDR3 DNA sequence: TGCAGTGCTAGACGGACAGGACCTAATGAAGCTTTCTTT. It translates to CSARRTGPNEAFF.

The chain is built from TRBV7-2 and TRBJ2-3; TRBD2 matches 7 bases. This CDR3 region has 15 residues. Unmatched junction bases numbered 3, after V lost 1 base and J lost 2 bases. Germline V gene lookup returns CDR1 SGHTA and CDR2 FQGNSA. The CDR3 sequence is CASSLVGGDTDTQYF. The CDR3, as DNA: TGTGCCAGCAGCTTAGTGGGGGGGGACACAGATACGCAGTATTTT.

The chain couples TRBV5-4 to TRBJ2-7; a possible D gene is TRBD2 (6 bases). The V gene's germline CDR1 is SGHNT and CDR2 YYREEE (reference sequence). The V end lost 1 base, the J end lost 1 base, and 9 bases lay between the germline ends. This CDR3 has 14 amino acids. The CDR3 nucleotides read TGTGCCAGCAGCTTGCGGGACTTATCCTACGAGCAGTACTTC. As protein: CASSLRDLSYEQYF.

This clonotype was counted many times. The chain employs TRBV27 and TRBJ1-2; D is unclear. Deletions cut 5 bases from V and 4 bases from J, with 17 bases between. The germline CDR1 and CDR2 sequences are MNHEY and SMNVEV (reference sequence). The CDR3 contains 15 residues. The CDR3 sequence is CASSPLLGNSYGYTF. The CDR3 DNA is TGTGCCAGCAGTCCACTACTAGGGAATTCCTATGGCTACACCTTC.

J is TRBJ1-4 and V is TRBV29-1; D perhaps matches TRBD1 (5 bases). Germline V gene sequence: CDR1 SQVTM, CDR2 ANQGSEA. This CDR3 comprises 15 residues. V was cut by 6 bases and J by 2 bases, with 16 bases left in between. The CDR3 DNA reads TGCAGCGTCCCTTGGGGAGAGGGGACTAATGAAAAACTGTTTTTT. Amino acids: CSVPWGEGTNEKLFF.

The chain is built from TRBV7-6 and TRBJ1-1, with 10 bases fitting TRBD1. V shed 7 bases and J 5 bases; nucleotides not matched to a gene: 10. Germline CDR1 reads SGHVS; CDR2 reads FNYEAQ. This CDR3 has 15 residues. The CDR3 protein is CASTNLGQGVTEAFF. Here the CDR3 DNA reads TGTGCCAGCACCAATCTCGGACAGGGGGTGACTGAAGCTTTCTTT.